This T cell receptor (beta chain) was profiled in a study of prognosis after radiotherapy for stage I lung cancer. Germline values: CDR1 LGHDT, CDR2 YNNKEL (reference sequence). V lost 1 base, J lost 7 bases, and 10 bases stayed unmatched. The CDR3 spans 15 residues. The genomic DNA TCR beta CDR3 region underwent two rounds of multiplex PCR. Gene-specific TRBV and TRBJ primers were used in PCR round one. One entry per CDR3 protein results from TCRdb running MiXCR on the multiplex PCR reads. Of 15,000 to 20,000 distinct CDR3 sequences detected, 50% appear once; the ten largest clones hold approximately 32%. This clonotype was seen repeatedly, ten times or more. The target antigen is unknown. General observations from the study: A fall in unique TCR clone counts followed stereotactic body radiation therapy, with medians of around 10,000 versus 6,900.

This sequence joins TRBV3-1 and TRBJ2-7, with 7 positions matching TRBD1. Sequencing was performed on PBMCs, taken before or after stereotactic body radiation therapy (not recorded which). This TCR was sampled from a donor aged 50 or older with non-small cell lung cancer. The chain's CDR3 is CASSQGRTGVEEQYF. The CDR3 coding sequence is TGTGCCAGCAGCCAAGGTCGAACAGGGGTTGAGGAGCAGTACTTC.